This T cell receptor (beta chain) was found in a study of T-cell memory formation after mild COVID-19. The length of the CDR3 is 13 residues. Germline values: CDR1 SGDLS, CDR2 YYNGEE. The ends were cut back, 4 bases at V and 3 bases at J, with 10 bases in the middle. Via MiXCR, TCRdb re-called the 5' RACE reads, giving one row per CDR3 protein. Of about 57,000 distinct CDR3 sequences listed, 9.5% to 15% are singletons. The TCR sequence derives from a young man who had mild COVID-19 (a few samples of this study predate the infection). Cell type and time point are not known. Sequenced sample: PBMCs or a T cell subset sorted from them (not recorded which). This rearrangement joins TRBV9 to TRBJ1-1; D unresolved. CDR3 sequence (DNA): TGTGCCAGCAGCCCCCGGTCGGACACTGAAGCTTTCTTT. Protein product: CASSPRSDTEAFF.